The TCR beta chain under discussion was sequenced for a study of cytomegalovirus exposure and HLA in healthy donors. Details on this clone: Its antigen is not known.

13 Jbeta primers and 60 Vbeta primers were used for the PCR. Using immunoSEQ multiplex PCR, the repertoire was profiled, and TCRdb retains in-frame clones only, with some absent. The sample lists tens of thousands of clones, 75% to 85% occurring once. V lost 0 bases and J lost 1; bases outside the gene matches: 2. The CDR3 has 15 amino acids. CDR1 and CDR2 from the germline V gene are SGHTA and FQGNSA. Overall study findings and caveats: In vitro assays verified that three CMV-associated chains recognized CMV antigens specifically. TCR beta chain V- and J-gene trimming was linked, in a later analysis, to a missense variant in DCLRE1C. A highly shared variant cluster was judged a likely technical artifact.

The sequence was collected from a female donor in good health and CMV-seronegative. The sample was PBMCs. This chain joins TRBV7-2 and TRBJ2-5; TRBD1 matches at 7 bases. The CDR3 reads CASSLAGTVQETQYF. DNA for the CDR3: TGTGCCAGCAGCTTAGCGGGGACAGTCCAAGAGACCCAGTACTTC.